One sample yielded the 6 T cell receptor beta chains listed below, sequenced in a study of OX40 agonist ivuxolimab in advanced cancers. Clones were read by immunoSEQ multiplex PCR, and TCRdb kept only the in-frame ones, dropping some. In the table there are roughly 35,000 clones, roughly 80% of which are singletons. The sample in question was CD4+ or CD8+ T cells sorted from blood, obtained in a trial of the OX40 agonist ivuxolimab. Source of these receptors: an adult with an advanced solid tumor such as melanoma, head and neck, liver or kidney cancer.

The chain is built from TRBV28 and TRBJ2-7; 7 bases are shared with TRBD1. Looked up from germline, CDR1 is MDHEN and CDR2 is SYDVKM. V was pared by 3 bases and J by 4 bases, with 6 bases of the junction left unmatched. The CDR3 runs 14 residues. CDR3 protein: CASSFPGTVYEQYF. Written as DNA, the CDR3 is TGTGCCAGCAGTTTCCCCGGGACAGTTTACGAGCAGTACTTC.

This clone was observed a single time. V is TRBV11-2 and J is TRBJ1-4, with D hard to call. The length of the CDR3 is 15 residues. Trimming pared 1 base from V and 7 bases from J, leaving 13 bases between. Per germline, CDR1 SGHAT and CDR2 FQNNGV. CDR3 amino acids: CASSLVWGEGEKLFF. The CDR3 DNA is TGTGCCAGCAGCTTAGTCTGGGGAGAAGGTGAAAAACTGTTTTTT.

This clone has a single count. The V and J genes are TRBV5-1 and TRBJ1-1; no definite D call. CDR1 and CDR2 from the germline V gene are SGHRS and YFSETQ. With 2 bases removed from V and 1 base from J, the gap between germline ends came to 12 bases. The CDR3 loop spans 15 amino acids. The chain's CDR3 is CASSFGPSRNTEAFF. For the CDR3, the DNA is TGCGCCAGCAGCTTCGGTCCGTCACGGAACACTGAAGCTTTCTTT. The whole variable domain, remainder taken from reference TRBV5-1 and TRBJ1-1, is KAGVTQTPRYLIKTRGQQVTLSCSPISGHRSVSWYQQTPGQGLQFLFEYFSETQRNKGNFPGRFSGRQFSNSRSEMNVSTLELGDSALYLCASSFGPSRNTEAFFGQGTRLTVV.

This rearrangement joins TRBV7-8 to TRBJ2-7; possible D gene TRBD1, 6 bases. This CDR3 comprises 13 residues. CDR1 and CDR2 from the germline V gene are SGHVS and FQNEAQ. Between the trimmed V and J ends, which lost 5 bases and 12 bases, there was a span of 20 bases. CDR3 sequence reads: CASSPRGGGGGYF. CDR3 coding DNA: TGTGCCAGCAGCCCGCGTGGGGGCGGCGGAGGGTACTTC.

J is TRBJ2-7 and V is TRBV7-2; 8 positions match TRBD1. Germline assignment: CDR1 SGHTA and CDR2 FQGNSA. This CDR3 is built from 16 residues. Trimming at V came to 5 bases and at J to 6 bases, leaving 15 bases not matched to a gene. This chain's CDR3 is CASSPTTRGPQREQYF. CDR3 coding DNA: TGTGCCAGCAGCCCTACGACCAGGGGGCCTCAGCGCGAGCAGTACTTC.

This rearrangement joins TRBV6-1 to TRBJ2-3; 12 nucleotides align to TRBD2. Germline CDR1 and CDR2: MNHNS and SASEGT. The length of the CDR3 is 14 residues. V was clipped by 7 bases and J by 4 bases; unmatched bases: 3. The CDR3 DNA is TGTGCCAGCATGGCTAGCGGGGGGGCAGATACGCAGTATTTT. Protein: CASMASGGADTQYF.